The rows below give T cell receptor beta chains drawn from one sample of a study of T cells after yellow fever vaccination. TCRdb ran MiXCR on the 5' RACE reads and lists one entry per CDR3 protein. The sample has approximately 300,000 distinct CDR3 sequences, 13% seen once. The specimen comprised CD4+ T cells sorted from PBMCs, sampled 45 days after the yellow fever booster vaccination. These receptors were obtained from a man aged 30 to 39 who received the YFV17D yellow fever vaccine. Both conserved end residues are part of each CDR3. Fields, in order: D gene, clone size, J gene, V gene, CDR3 DNA, CDR3 protein. The D gene is left open where the match is weak. Expanded clones get a size class; other rows say once, few or many, or leave the size out.

d_call: NA
clone_size: NA
j_call: TRBJ2-3
v_call: TRBV6-5
cdr3_nt: TGTGCCAGCAGTTTCCGACAAATTGGGGCCACAGATACGCAGTATTTT
cdr3_aa: CASSFRQIGATDTQYF

d_call: TRBD2
clone_size: few
j_call: TRBJ2-3
v_call: TRBV20-1
cdr3_nt: TGCAGTGCGTTACTAGCGGGAGCCACAGATACGCAGTATTTT
cdr3_aa: CSALLAGATDTQYF

d_call: TRBD1
clone_size: NA
j_call: TRBJ2-7
v_call: TRBV24-1
cdr3_nt: TGTGCCACCAGTGACCCTAGACAGGGGGGACGCGAGCAGTACTTC
cdr3_aa: CATSDPRQGGREQYF

d_call: NA
clone_size: many
j_call: TRBJ2-3
v_call: TRBV29-1
cdr3_nt: TGCAGCGCAAAACTAGGGCTTAAGACAGATACGCAGTATTTT
cdr3_aa: CSAKLGLKTDTQYF

d_call: NA
clone_size: NA
j_call: TRBJ1-2
v_call: TRBV14
cdr3_nt: TGTGCCAGCAGCCAAGGGCCAGGACGACTCTATGGCTACACCTTC
cdr3_aa: CASSQGPGRLYGYTF

d_call: NA
clone_size: few
j_call: TRBJ1-4
v_call: TRBV4-2
cdr3_nt: TGTGCCAGCAGCCAAGACTCTCACAGAAGTTCTGAAAAACTGTTTTTT
cdr3_aa: CASSQDSHRSSEKLFF

d_call: TRBD2
clone_size: NA
j_call: TRBJ2-5
v_call: TRBV18
cdr3_nt: TGTGCCAGCTCACCATATGCTAGCGGGAGAGGAGAGACCCAGTACTTC
cdr3_aa: CASSPYASGRGETQYF

d_call: NA
clone_size: many
j_call: TRBJ2-3
v_call: TRBV5-1
cdr3_nt: TGCGCCAGCAGCTTGTCGGCAGCCGATACGCAGTATTTT
cdr3_aa: CASSLSAADTQYF

d_call: TRBD2
clone_size: NA
j_call: TRBJ2-5
v_call: TRBV4-2
cdr3_nt: TGTGCCAGCCAGAGCTCTAGCGGACAAGAGACCCAGTACTTC
cdr3_aa: CASQSSSGQETQYF

d_call: NA
clone_size: few
j_call: TRBJ2-5
v_call: TRBV6-5
cdr3_nt: TGTGCCAGCAGTTACTCGGGGGTAGGCCAAGAGACCCAGTACTTC
cdr3_aa: CASSYSGVGQETQYF

d_call: TRBD2
clone_size: NA
j_call: TRBJ2-1
v_call: TRBV4-3
cdr3_nt: TGCGCCAGCAGCCAAGTCTTCAGCGGGAGGTTGAATGAGCAGTTCTTC
cdr3_aa: CASSQVFSGRLNEQFF

d_call: NA
clone_size: NA
j_call: TRBJ2-5
v_call: TRBV20-1
cdr3_nt: TGCAGTGCTAGAGGGATAAAGAAAGAGACCCAGTACTTC
cdr3_aa: CSARGIKKETQYF

d_call: NA
clone_size: many
j_call: TRBJ2-1
v_call: TRBV7-2
cdr3_nt: TGTGCCAGCAGCTCTTATGCGGGCTACAATGAGCAGTTCTTC
cdr3_aa: CASSSYAGYNEQFF

d_call: NA
clone_size: NA
j_call: TRBJ1-5
v_call: TRBV6-1
cdr3_nt: TGTGCCAGCACATCCAGACAGCGCGATCAGCCCCAGCATTTT
cdr3_aa: CASTSRQRDQPQHF

d_call: NA
clone_size: NA
j_call: TRBJ2-5
v_call: TRBV14
cdr3_nt: TGTGCCAGCAGCCAAGGGAGCCTCCAAGAGACCCAGTACTTC
cdr3_aa: CASSQGSLQETQYF

d_call: TRBD1
clone_size: few
j_call: TRBJ2-1
v_call: TRBV2
cdr3_nt: TGTGCCAGCAGTGAGACAGGGTTCTTATCCTACAATGAGCAGTTCTTC
cdr3_aa: CASSETGFLSYNEQFF

d_call: TRBD2
clone_size: few
j_call: TRBJ2-3
v_call: TRBV20-1
cdr3_nt: TGCAGTGCTAGCCCAACCGGTAATAGCGGGAGGGCGTTTACAGATACGCAGTATTTT
cdr3_aa: CSASPTGNSGRAFTDTQYF

d_call: NA
clone_size: NA
j_call: TRBJ2-7
v_call: TRBV21-1
cdr3_nt: TGTGCCAGCAGCAAAAAGGACAGCTACTCCTACGAGCAGTACTTC
cdr3_aa: CASSKKDSYSYEQYF

d_call: TRBD1
clone_size: few
j_call: TRBJ1-6
v_call: TRBV12-3/TRBV12-4
cdr3_nt: TGTGCCAGCAGTTCCTCTTACACAGGGGTCGGATCACCCCTCCACTTT
cdr3_aa: CASSSSYTGVGSPLHF

d_call: NA
clone_size: NA
j_call: TRBJ2-7
v_call: TRBV7-2
cdr3_nt: TGTGCCAGCAGCGGGGGACCAACCTCGGGGGAGCAGTACTTC
cdr3_aa: CASSGGPTSGEQYF

d_call: TRBD2
clone_size: NA
j_call: TRBJ2-1
v_call: TRBV20-1
cdr3_nt: TGCAGTGCTCTGACTAGCGGGAGGGAAGTGTTCTTC
cdr3_aa: CSALTSGREVFF

d_call: NA
clone_size: NA
j_call: TRBJ2-2
v_call: TRBV7-8
cdr3_nt: TGTGCCAGCAGCACCACAGGGTCCGGGGAGCTGTTTTTT
cdr3_aa: CASSTTGSGELFF

d_call: TRBD1
clone_size: NA
j_call: TRBJ1-2
v_call: TRBV20-1
cdr3_nt: TGCAGTGCTACAGACAGGGGTGGCTATGGCTACACCTTC
cdr3_aa: CSATDRGGYGYTF

d_call: NA
clone_size: many
j_call: TRBJ2-5
v_call: TRBV5-1
cdr3_nt: TGCGCCAGCAGCTATAGCGTGGCTGGGGAGACCCAGTACTTC
cdr3_aa: CASSYSVAGETQYF

d_call: NA
clone_size: few
j_call: TRBJ2-1
v_call: TRBV4-3
cdr3_nt: TGCGCCAGCAGCCAAGTTAACCTAGACAATGAGCAGTTCTTC
cdr3_aa: CASSQVNLDNEQFF

d_call: NA
clone_size: few
j_call: TRBJ1-1
v_call: TRBV5-1
cdr3_nt: TGCGCCAGCAGCTTAAGCAGGGGAGTGGGCACTGAAGCTTTCTTT
cdr3_aa: CASSLSRGVGTEAFF

d_call: NA
clone_size: NA
j_call: TRBJ1-4
v_call: TRBV12-3/TRBV12-4
cdr3_nt: TGTGCCAGCAACCAACAGGGAAAAAATGAAAAACTGTTTTTT
cdr3_aa: CASNQQGKNEKLFF

d_call: TRBD2
clone_size: many
j_call: TRBJ2-7
v_call: TRBV7-8
cdr3_nt: TGTGCCAGCAGTCGGACTAGCGGGGACTACGAGCAGTACTTC
cdr3_aa: CASSRTSGDYEQYF

d_call: NA
clone_size: few
j_call: TRBJ1-5
v_call: TRBV3-1
cdr3_nt: TGTGCCAGCAGCAGACAGTTCTTGGAGCAGCCCCAGCATTTT
cdr3_aa: CASSRQFLEQPQHF

d_call: NA
clone_size: few
j_call: TRBJ2-7
v_call: TRBV15
cdr3_nt: TGTGCCACCAGCAGCTTTCCAATTGGACCTGTCTACGAGCAGTACTTC
cdr3_aa: CATSSFPIGPVYEQYF

d_call: NA
clone_size: few
j_call: TRBJ2-7
v_call: TRBV7-2
cdr3_nt: TGTGCCAGCAGCTTATCAGCAAATACATACGAGCAGTACTTC
cdr3_aa: CASSLSANTYEQYF

d_call: TRBD2
clone_size: few
j_call: TRBJ2-4
v_call: TRBV11-2
cdr3_nt: TGTGCCAGCAGCTTACAACTAGCGGGAAACATTCAGTACTTC
cdr3_aa: CASSLQLAGNIQYF

d_call: NA
clone_size: few
j_call: TRBJ1-1
v_call: TRBV20-1
cdr3_nt: TGCAGTGCTCCCGGGACATTGAACACTGAAGCTTTCTTT
cdr3_aa: CSAPGTLNTEAFF

d_call: NA
clone_size: few
j_call: TRBJ1-1
v_call: TRBV20-1
cdr3_nt: TGCAGTGCCCCCTACGGGATCCCTTTCTTT
cdr3_aa: CSAPYGIPFF

d_call: TRBD2
clone_size: NA
j_call: TRBJ2-2
v_call: TRBV12-3/TRBV12-4
cdr3_nt: TGTGCCAGCAGTTTCAGCGGGAGGGTCCCCGGGGAGCTGTTTTTT
cdr3_aa: CASSFSGRVPGELFF

d_call: NA
clone_size: NA
j_call: TRBJ2-4
v_call: TRBV7-2
cdr3_nt: TGTGCCAGCAGCCCAGAAGGAGCCAAAAACATTCAGTACTTC
cdr3_aa: CASSPEGAKNIQYF

d_call: NA
clone_size: NA
j_call: TRBJ2-6
v_call: TRBV5-1
cdr3_nt: TGCGCCAGCAGTCGAGATGCAGGGCCCAGCTCTGGGGCCAACGTCCTGACTTTC
cdr3_aa: CASSRDAGPSSGANVLTF

d_call: NA
clone_size: many
j_call: TRBJ2-5
v_call: TRBV2
cdr3_nt: TGTGCCAGCAGTGATGTAGCGAAGGAGACCCAGTACTTC
cdr3_aa: CASSDVAKETQYF

d_call: NA
clone_size: few
j_call: TRBJ2-1
v_call: TRBV4-2
cdr3_nt: TGTGCCAGCAGCCAAGATCGGTGGATGGATGAGCAGTTCTTC
cdr3_aa: CASSQDRWMDEQFF

d_call: NA
clone_size: few
j_call: TRBJ1-5
v_call: TRBV5-1
cdr3_nt: TGCCGCCCGAATCAGCCCCAGCATTTT
cdr3_aa: CRPNQPQHF

d_call: NA
clone_size: NA
j_call: TRBJ2-7
v_call: TRBV7-9
cdr3_nt: TGTGCCAGCAGCTTAGGGTACGAGATTGGGTCCCCCTACGAGCAGTACTTC
cdr3_aa: CASSLGYEIGSPYEQYF

d_call: NA
clone_size: NA
j_call: TRBJ2-1
v_call: TRBV6-5
cdr3_nt: TGTGCCAGCAGTTACTCGAGGGTGATAGCGAATGAGCAGTTCTTC
cdr3_aa: CASSYSRVIANEQFF

d_call: NA
clone_size: few
j_call: TRBJ2-5
v_call: TRBV19
cdr3_nt: TGTGCCAGTAGTCCTCCCCAAGGGACATTCGGGACCCAGTACTTC
cdr3_aa: CASSPPQGTFGTQYF

d_call: TRBD2
clone_size: NA
j_call: TRBJ2-3
v_call: TRBV20-1
cdr3_nt: TGCAGTGCTAGTCGGGGCGGGAGGACAGATACGCAGTATTTT
cdr3_aa: CSASRGGRTDTQYF

d_call: TRBD2
clone_size: NA
j_call: TRBJ2-7
v_call: TRBV20-1
cdr3_nt: TGCAGTGCTAGTCCCCCAGGGAGGGCCTACGAGCAGTACTTC
cdr3_aa: CSASPPGRAYEQYF

d_call: NA
clone_size: NA
j_call: TRBJ2-7
v_call: TRBV11-2
cdr3_nt: TGTGCCAGCAGCGTTACCTACGAGCAGTACTTC
cdr3_aa: CASSVTYEQYF

d_call: TRBD2
clone_size: NA
j_call: TRBJ2-2
v_call: TRBV20-1
cdr3_nt: TGCAGTGCCAATTCAGCGGGAGCGGGCACCGGGGAGCTGTTTTTT
cdr3_aa: CSANSAGAGTGELFF

d_call: TRBD1
clone_size: NA
j_call: TRBJ2-2
v_call: TRBV14
cdr3_nt: TGTGCCAGCAGCCGACAGGGGGCGCCCACCGGGGAGCTGTTTTTT
cdr3_aa: CASSRQGAPTGELFF

d_call: TRBD1
clone_size: NA
j_call: TRBJ2-5
v_call: TRBV7-6
cdr3_nt: TGTGCCAGCAGCTTGACAGGGCCAAAAGAGACCCAGTACTTC
cdr3_aa: CASSLTGPKETQYF